The sample holds many counts of the clone carrying this T cell receptor beta chain. This entry comes from a study of T-cell reconstitution after alpha-beta-depleted transplantation in children. Preparation of the TCRbeta library used unique molecular identifiers. TCRdb re-called the PCR reads with MiXCR, one entry per CDR3 protein. The sample yields fewer than 25,000 distinct CDR3 sequences, around 9.9% seen once. The junction had 6 bases not matched to a gene; V was cut back by 4 bases and J by 2 bases. Germline V CDR1 and CDR2: DFQATT, SNEGSKA (reference sequence). This CDR3 has 14 amino acids. The sequences come from PBMCs from the stem cell graft donor, collected from the stem cell graft. The chain employs TRBV20-1 and TRBJ2-5; 8 positions agree with TRBD1. This TCR was sampled from a human donor who donated a stem cell graft to a child with chronic granulomatous disease. Written as DNA, the CDR3 is TGCAGTGCTACCTTCGGGACAGGTCAAGAGACCCAGTACTTC. Protein product: CSATFGTGQETQYF.